This TCR beta chain was recovered during a study of regulatory T cells in long-lasting Graves disease (TCRdb year 2021). About the full investigation: Antithyroid drugs had been taken for less than 3 months by newly diagnosed Graves' disease patients. Peripheral blood TCR sequencing and RNA sequencing compared persistent Graves' disease patients with newly diagnosed Graves' disease patients. The study was conducted in China and was registered as a clinical trial. A total of around 33 samples underwent TCR sequencing, from 13 patients with persistent Graves' disease and 20 patients with newly diagnosed Graves' disease. Beyond this particular receptor, the publication reports: Sequencing and analysis were limited to the TCR beta chain. Patients with persistent disease shared more public clonotypes (approximately 2,500) than newly diagnosed patients did (approximately 1,000). Persistent disease showed preferential use of TRBV28, TRBJ1-2 and TRBJ2-5, whereas newly diagnosed disease favored TRBV20-1 and TRBJ2-1. Compared with newly diagnosed patients, persistent Graves' disease patients had lower TCR Shannon entropy and fewer highly expanded clones, which suggests clonal expansion. Only peripheral blood was studied, because thyroid tissue, the primary lesion, was inaccessible. The authors noted that the small sample size was a limitation that may lower accuracy.

The library was produced with multiplex PCR. This sample was sequenced with an Illumina HiSeq 4000. To build TCR beta libraries, CDR3 regions were amplified by Arm-PCR using iRepertoire HTBI primers. Before sequencing, the PCR products went through gel purification. Concerning the study's data processing: Gene usage analysis of CDR3 amino acid clonotypes used the approximately 62 TRBV and 12 to 15 TRBJ segments found across samples. COPE and FqMerger were used to merge filtered high-quality paired reads into contigs. BLAST was used to align contigs to IMGT TRBV, TRBD and TRBJ reference genes, with CDR3 defined following IMGT. Any clonotype with a frequency above 0.1% was classified as a highly expanded clone. Repertoire diversity was measured by Shannon entropy, and V-J evenness by the Gini coefficient. A clonotype found in more than one individual was treated as public. TCRdb cleaned the public reads at Q25 with fastp, built clones with MiXCR and kept in-frame beta chains. Rows are unified per CDR3 protein, each entry keeping the most common DNA and genes. In this record, the V and J calls reflect TCRdb's handling and not the investigators' own analysis. In this sample the table shows about 460,000 distinct CDR3 sequences, less than 15% of which occur a single time. The top ten constitute 17% of the sample.

The trim is 0 bases for V and 6 bases for J, with a gap of 9 bases between the germline ends. The CDR3 runs 14 residues from the cysteine to the phenylalanine. Here the CDR3 DNA is all that survives: 42 bases in frame from base 1. CDR1 and CDR2 (MNHEY, SVGAGI) derive from the germline V gene. Explained via the paper, the time point label denotes: newly diagnosed GD, antithyroid drugs for less than 3 months. For both TCR sequencing and RNA sequencing, RNA was extracted from PBMCs using TRIzol. The diagnosis of Graves' disease followed American Thyroid Association guidelines. The patients came from an endocrinology department in Xi'an, China. Each patient gave 7 to 9.5 milliliters of peripheral blood, collected in an EDTA anticoagulant tube. PBMCs were isolated by Ficoll Paque Plus density gradient separation without further T cell sorting. RNA quality was checked with an Agilent 2100 Bioanalyzer and agarose gel, and concentration with a NanoDrop 2000.

This clonotype occurred many times. Its antigen specificity is not known. Base-call qualities are not available, and no considerably larger clone is one nucleotide away. A further study also used this sample, focusing on T cells in Graves' hyperthyroidism and ophthalmopathy. Per the second study: Stable Graves' hyperthyroidism was defined as the absence of progression to ophthalmopathy over 18 months of follow-up. Hyperthyroidism patients were newly diagnosed, with disease duration under 2 months, and aged 18 to 65 years. Patients with uncontrolled infections, other autoimmune diseases, pregnancy or lactation were excluded. Diagnoses relied on clinical symptoms, serum thyroxine and TRAb, thyroid ultrasound and orbital computed tomography. For the first round of RT-PCR on the TCR CDR3, the HTBI primer set was used together with the Qiagen OneStep RT-PCR kit. Most expanded thyroid clonotypes (frequency above 0.001) were also found in blood, which suggests that blood repertoires may mirror thyroid immune responses. In cross-validation, a model built on a 13 V-J signature told ophthalmopathy apart from stable hyperthyroidism with 85% to 90% sensitivity and approximately 84% specificity, and in testing the same model reached 80%/75%. In validation, the model predicted progression to ophthalmopathy with just under 71% sensitivity and roughly 72% specificity, a median of approximately 6.5 months before onset. TCR V-J signatures able to tell the groups apart were searched for in a discovery cohort of approximately 95 patients, of whom more than 40 had Graves' ophthalmopathy and 55 to 60 had stable Graves' hyperthyroidism. Prospective prediction of ophthalmopathy was tested in an independent validation cohort of some 20 hyperthyroidism patients and 17 patients who later progressed to ophthalmopathy. The 75 to 100 discovery patients were divided at random into training and test sets in a 7:3 ratio. In addition, the study compared T-cell repertoires in thyroid tissue and in blood from five or six Graves' hyperthyroidism patients. After blood sampling, hyperthyroidism patients were treated with methimazole at a starting dose of 30 mg daily, and ophthalmopathy patients were treated with high-dose intravenous methylprednisolone. A second multiplex PCR round built the libraries, followed by size selection and purification. Paired-end sequencing of the libraries was performed with 100 bp reads on an Illumina HiSeq2000. Raw data were processed with SOAPnuke, discarding reads with adapters, uncalled bases, mean Phred below 15, or no exact constant-primer or identifier match. COPE v1.2.5 was used to merge high-quality paired reads, and clonotypes were defined as unique nucleotide sequences. MiTCR v1.1 was used to align the clonotypes against IMGT TRBV, TRBD and TRBJ reference segments. The analysis was restricted to V-J combinations with a frequency above 0.0001, which together covered approximately 99% of the repertoires. A TCS score was defined as the ratio between F50 (clonal expansion) and ExV (chaos), using BLOSUM62-based TCRdist between CDR3 peptides within each V-J. Welch's t-statistics and random forest reduced approximately 520 V-J features to 13, which were used in a naive Bayes classifier (R e1071). No statistical method was used to set the sample size in advance, and investigators knew the group allocation. According to the paper, TCR Vbeta CDR3 sequencing was carried out on more than 120 peripheral blood samples, which came from 40 to 45 ophthalmopathy, 70 to 80 hyperthyroidism and 17 progressor patients.

The chain couples TRBV6-5 to TRBJ2-1; a tentative D match to TRBD1 spans 5 bases. Sequencing was performed on peripheral blood mononuclear cells (PBMCs), taken at new diagnosis, from a patient treated with antithyroid drugs. The origin of this receptor is a woman between 50 and 59 years old with Graves disease. Donor details come from another sample of the same person, matched by shared clones. This receptor has the CDR3 CASSYSVQGNEQFF. The DNA is TGTGCCAGCAGTTACTCCGTCCAGGGCAATGAGCAGTTCTTC.